These 17 T cell receptor beta chains were sequenced from one sample in a study of T cells in Graves' hyperthyroidism and ophthalmopathy. Amplification targeted TCR beta CDR3 regions from RNA transcripts. Using the HTBI primer set, a first-round RT-PCR was run on the TCR CDR3. Each CDR3 protein gets one entry after TCRdb re-called the multiplex PCR reads with MiXCR. In the table there are approximately 330,000 distinct CDR3 sequences, roughly an eighth of which are singletons. Sequenced sample: blood. These receptors were collected from a woman aged 40 to 50 with Graves' ophthalmopathy.

A few counts support this clonotype. The rearrangement links TRBV18 to TRBJ1-2; D may be TRBD1 (5 bases). CDR1 KGHSH and CDR2 LQKENI come from the germline V gene. CDR3 length: 14 amino acids. Trimming left V 0 bases short and J 7 bases short, with 12 bases between. The CDR3 spells CASSPPTETGGYTF. The CDR3 DNA reads TGTGCCAGCTCACCACCGACAGAGACGGGTGGCTACACCTTC.

This clonotype occurred many times. V is TRBV12-5 and J is TRBJ1-1, with 7 bases that match TRBD1. CDR3 length: 15 residues. CDR1 is LGHNT and CDR2 is FRNRAP in the germline V gene. The ends lost 2 bases at V and 3 bases at J; junction bases unmatched: 6. The CDR3 spells CASGLITGAYTEAFF. Here the CDR3 DNA reads TGTGCTAGTGGTTTGATTACAGGGGCCTACACTGAAGCTTTCTTT. The whole variable domain, remainder taken from reference TRBV12-5 and TRBJ1-1, is DARVTQTPRHKVTEMGQEVTMRCQPILGHNTVFWYRQTMMQGLELLAYFRNRAPLDDSGMPKDRFSAEMPDATLATLKIQPSEPRDSAVYFCASGLITGAYTEAFFGQGTRLTVV.

This chain uses TRBV3-1 with TRBJ1-5; maybe TRBD1 (5 bases). Per germline, CDR1 LGHDT and CDR2 YNNKEL (reference sequence). There are 15 residues in the CDR3. V was clipped by 0 bases and J by 7 bases, with 13 bases between them. The CDR3 DNA is TGTGCCAGCAGCCAAGATCCGGGGGGGAGACAGCCCCAGCATTTT. It encodes CASSQDPGGRQPQHF.

V and J are TRBV15 and TRBJ2-7; 7 bases are shared with TRBD2. This CDR3 is built from 15 residues. Unmatched junction bases numbered 10, after V lost 5 bases and J lost 3 bases. The germline V gene has CDR1 LNHNV and CDR2 YYDKDF (reference sequence). The CDR3 DNA follows: TGTGCCACCAGCTCCCCGGGGGAGCGGGGCTACGAGCAGTACTTC. Translation gives CATSSPGERGYEQYF.

As regards this clonotype: The germline gene is not matched at one end of the junction; a read error may be the cause. The V gene is TRBV7-7, the J gene TRBJ2-2, with D hard to call. Per the germline V gene, CDR1 is SSHAT and CDR2 is FNYEAQ (reference sequence). The CDR3 loop spans 14 amino acids. The CDR3 nucleotides are TGTGCTAGCAGCTTAGCACGGAACACCGGGGAGCTGTTTTTT. This encodes CASSLARNTGELFF.

This clonotype showed up just a few times. V is TRBV7-2 and J is TRBJ2-2; 7 bases are shared with TRBD1. The trim removed 7 bases at V and 0 bases at J, leaving 5 bases unmatched. This CDR3 is built from 15 residues. Per the germline V gene, CDR1 is SGHTA and CDR2 is FQGNSA. The CDR3 protein is CASTNRGSNTGELFF. The CDR3 DNA reads as TGTGCCAGCACCAACAGGGGCTCGAACACCGGGGAGCTGTTTTTT.

This clonotype turned up a few times. The rearrangement joins TRBV11-3 to TRBJ2-6, with D perhaps TRBD1 (6 bases). Trimming left V 5 bases short and J 0 bases short, with 11 bases between. The germline gives CDR1 SGHNT, CDR2 YENEEA. The CDR3 spans 16 residues. The CDR3 DNA is TGTGCCAGCAGCGGGGACACTTTCTCTGGGGCCAACGTCCTGACTTTC. Amino acids: CASSGDTFSGANVLTF.

This clonotype has ten or more counts. The chain links TRBV20-1 to TRBJ2-3, with 7 bases matching TRBD2. The trim removed 5 bases at V and 3 bases at J, leaving 11 bases unmatched. CDR1 and CDR2 from the germline V gene are DFQATT and SNEGSKA (reference sequence). The CDR3 is made up of 15 amino acids. As DNA, the CDR3 is TGCAGTGCTGGGGGGGAGGACCAAGGTACAGATACGCAGTATTTT. This translates into CSAGGEDQGTDTQYF.

Many counts were recorded for this clonotype. V and J are TRBV11-2 and TRBJ1-2; D remains ambiguous. This CDR3 spans 14 amino acids. Trimming shortened V by 6 bases and J by 2 bases, and 13 bases separated the two germline ends. Germline values: CDR1 SGHAT, CDR2 FQNNGV. Here the CDR3 reads CASSYFGRNYGYTF. Here the CDR3 DNA reads TGTGCCAGCAGTTATTTCGGACGGAACTATGGCTACACCTTC.

This clonotype was picked up many times. The chain uses TRBV29-1 and TRBJ2-7; no clear D. The CDR3 sequence is 12 residues long. Germline V gives CDR1 SQVTM, CDR2 ANQGSEA. V dropped 2 bases and J dropped 0 bases, with 5 bases sitting between them. CDR3 sequence reads: CSVERSSYEQYF. The CDR3 DNA reads as TGCAGCGTTGAACGGAGCTCCTACGAGCAGTACTTC.

The chain carries TRBV30 and TRBJ2-4, with D hard to call. This CDR3 region has 12 residues. Germline V CDR1 and CDR2: GTSNPN, SVGIG (reference sequence). V was pared by 3 bases and J by 8 bases, with 11 bases between. CDR3 DNA: TGTGCCTGGAGGTTCTCTAGGGACATTCAGTACTTC. Protein sequence: CAWRFSRDIQYF.

The CDR3 here is CASSLMGQGAWEQYF. CDR3 bases: TGCGCCAGCAGCTTGATGGGACAGGGGGCGTGGGAGCAGTACTTC. The chain joins TRBV5-1 to TRBJ2-7; 12 bases fit TRBD1. With 1 base clipped from V and 7 bases from J, the junction kept 6 bases outside the gene matches. The germline V gene has CDR1 SGHRS and CDR2 YFSETQ. This CDR3 comprises 15 residues.

This clonotype was recorded a few times. The rearrangement joins TRBV14 to TRBJ2-3; D not resolved. Germline V gene data show CDR1 as SGHDN and CDR2 as FVKESK. V was trimmed by 0 bases and J by 4 bases, leaving 11 bases between them. The CDR3 has 15 amino acids. The CDR3 bases are TGTGCCAGCAGCCAAGATTGGAAGGCGGCAGATACGCAGTATTTT. Translation: CASSQDWKAADTQYF.

This clonotype was counted at least ten times. V and J are TRBV2 and TRBJ2-1; 8 nucleotides align to TRBD2. The ends lost 5 bases at V and 7 bases at J; junction bases unmatched: 7. CDR3 length: 14 residues. CDR1 is SNHLY and CDR2 is FYNNEI in the germline V gene. The CDR3 DNA reads as TGTGCCAGCAGTAATCGAGCGGGGGAGAATGAGCAGTTCTTC. Amino acid sequence: CASSNRAGENEQFF. The full variable domain, in which reference TRBV2 and TRBJ2-1 provide the parts outside the CDR3, is EPEVTQTPSHQVTQMGQEVILRCVPISNHLYFYWYRQILGQKVEFLVSFYNNEISEKSEIFDDQFSVERPDGSNFTLKIRSTKLEDSAMYFCASSNRAGENEQFFGPGTRLTVL.

The table lists this clonotype with a few counts. The CDR3 region is CSARVSDPYGYTF. The CDR3 coding sequence is TGCAGTGCTAGGGTTTCGGACCCCTATGGCTACACCTTC. The chain uses TRBV20-1 and TRBJ1-2, with no clear D. The CDR3 length is 13 residues. Between the trimmed V and J ends, which lost 3 bases and 4 bases, there was a span of 12 bases. The germline V gene has CDR1 DFQATT and CDR2 SNEGSKA (reference sequence).

V is TRBV6-1 and J is TRBJ1-2; D is unclear. Germline V lookup: CDR1 MNHNS, CDR2 SASEGT. Trimming took off 0 bases at V and 4 bases at J, with 15 bases between the two ends. This CDR3 spans 16 amino acids. The CDR3 protein is CASSEAPTGLAYGYTF. As DNA, the CDR3 is TGTGCCAGCAGTGAAGCTCCAACGGGTCTGGCCTATGGCTACACCTTC.

This rearrangement joins TRBV29-1 to TRBJ2-7, with D possibly TRBD2 on 5 matching bases. Looked up from germline, CDR1 is SQVTM and CDR2 is ANQGSEA. V was cut by 4 bases and J by 1 base, with 14 bases left in between. There are 14 residues in the CDR3. The CDR3 coding sequence is TGCAGCGTTGGTGAGGACTTGCTGTCCTACGAGCAGTACTTC. Translation: CSVGEDLLSYEQYF.